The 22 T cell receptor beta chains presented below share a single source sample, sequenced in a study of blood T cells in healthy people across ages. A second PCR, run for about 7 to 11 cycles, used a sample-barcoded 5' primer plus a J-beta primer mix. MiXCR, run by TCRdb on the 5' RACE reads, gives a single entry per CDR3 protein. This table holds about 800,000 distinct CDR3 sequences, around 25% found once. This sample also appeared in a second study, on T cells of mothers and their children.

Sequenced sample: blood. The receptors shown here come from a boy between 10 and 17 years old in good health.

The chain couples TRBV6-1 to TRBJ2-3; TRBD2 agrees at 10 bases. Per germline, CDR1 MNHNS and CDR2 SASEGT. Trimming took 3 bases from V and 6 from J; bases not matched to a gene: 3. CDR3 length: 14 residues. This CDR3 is CASSDSGGSDTQYF. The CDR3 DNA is TGTGCCAGCAGTGATAGCGGGGGGTCGGATACGCAGTATTTT.

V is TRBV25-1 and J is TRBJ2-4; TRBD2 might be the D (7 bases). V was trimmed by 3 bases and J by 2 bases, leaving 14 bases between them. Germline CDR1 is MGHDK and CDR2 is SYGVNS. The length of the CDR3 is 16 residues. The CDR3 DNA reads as TGTGCCAGCAGTGAGTCCGGGGGGCTTCCCAAAAACATTCAGTACTTC. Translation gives CASSESGGLPKNIQYF. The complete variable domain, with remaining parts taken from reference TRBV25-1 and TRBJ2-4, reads EADIYQTPRYLVIGTGKKITLECSQTMGHDKMYWYQQDPGMELHLIHYSYGVNSTEKGDLSSESTVSRIRTEHFPLTLESARPSHTSQYLCASSESGGLPKNIQYFGAGTRLSVL.

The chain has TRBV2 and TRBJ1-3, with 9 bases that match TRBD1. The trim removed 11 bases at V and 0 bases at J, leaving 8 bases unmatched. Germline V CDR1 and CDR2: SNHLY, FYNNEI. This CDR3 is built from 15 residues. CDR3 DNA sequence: TGTGCCGTACTGACAGGGGGGACCTCTGGAAACACCATATATTTT. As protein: CAVLTGGTSGNTIYF.

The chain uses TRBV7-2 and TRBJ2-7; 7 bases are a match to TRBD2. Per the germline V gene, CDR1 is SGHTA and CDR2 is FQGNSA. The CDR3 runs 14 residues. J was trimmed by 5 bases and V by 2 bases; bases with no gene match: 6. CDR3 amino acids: CASSLMTSINEQYF. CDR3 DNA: TGTGCCAGCAGCTTAATGACTAGCATCAACGAGCAGTACTTC.

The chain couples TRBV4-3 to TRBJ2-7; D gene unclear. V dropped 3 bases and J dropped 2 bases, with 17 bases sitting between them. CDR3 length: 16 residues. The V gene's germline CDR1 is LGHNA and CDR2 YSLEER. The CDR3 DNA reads TGCGCCAGCAGCCAGGATAGAGGCATGGAAACCTACGAGCAGTACTTC. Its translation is CASSQDRGMETYEQYF.

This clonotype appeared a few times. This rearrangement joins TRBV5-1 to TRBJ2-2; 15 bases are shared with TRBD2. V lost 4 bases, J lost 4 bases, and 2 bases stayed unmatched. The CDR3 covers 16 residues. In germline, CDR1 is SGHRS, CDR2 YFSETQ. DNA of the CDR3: TGCGCCAGCAGCGGACTAGCGGGAGGGATCACCGGGGAGCTGTTTTTT. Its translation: CASSGLAGGITGELFF.

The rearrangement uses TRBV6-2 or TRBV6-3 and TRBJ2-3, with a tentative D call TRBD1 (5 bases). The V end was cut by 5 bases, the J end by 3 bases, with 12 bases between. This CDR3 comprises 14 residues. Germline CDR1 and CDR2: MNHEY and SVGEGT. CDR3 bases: TGTGCCAGCAGTCCTACGGACATTACAGATACGCAGTATTTT. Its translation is CASSPTDITDTQYF.

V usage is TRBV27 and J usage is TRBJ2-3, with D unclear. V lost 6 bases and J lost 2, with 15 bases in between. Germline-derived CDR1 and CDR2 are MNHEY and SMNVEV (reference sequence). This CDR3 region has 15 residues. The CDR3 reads CASSRRAIPTDTQYF. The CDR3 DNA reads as TGTGCCAGCAGCCGCCGGGCCATACCCACAGATACGCAGTATTTT.

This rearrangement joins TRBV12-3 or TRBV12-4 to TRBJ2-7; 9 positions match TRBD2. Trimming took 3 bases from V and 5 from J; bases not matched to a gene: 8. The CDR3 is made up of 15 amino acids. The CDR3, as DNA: TGTGCCAGCAGTTTTGGGCGGGGGGGCAGGAACGAGCAGTACTTC. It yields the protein CASSFGRGGRNEQYF.

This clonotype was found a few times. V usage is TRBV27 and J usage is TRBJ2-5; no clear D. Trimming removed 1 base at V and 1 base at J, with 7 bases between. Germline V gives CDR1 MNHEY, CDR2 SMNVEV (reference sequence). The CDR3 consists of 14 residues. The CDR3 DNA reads TGTGCCAGCAGTTTATTAGGGATCCAAGAGACCCAGTACTTC. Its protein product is CASSLLGIQETQYF.

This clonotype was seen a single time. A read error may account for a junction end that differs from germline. As DNA, the CDR3 is TGCAGCGTTCTTCCACTACCCAGCGGGGGCGGGAGCACAGATACGCAGTTTTTT. Its protein is CSVLPLPSGGGSTDTQFF. This chain joins TRBV29-1 and TRBJ2-3; TRBD2 aligns across 8 bases. The CDR3 runs to 18 residues. Per germline, CDR1 SQVTM and CDR2 ANQGSEA.

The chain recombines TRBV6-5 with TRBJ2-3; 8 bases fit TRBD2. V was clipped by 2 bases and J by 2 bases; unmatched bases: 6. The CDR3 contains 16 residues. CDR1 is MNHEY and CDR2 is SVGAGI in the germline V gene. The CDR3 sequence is CASSYGAGGYTDTQYF. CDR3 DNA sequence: TGTGCCAGCAGTTACGGCGCGGGGGGCTACACAGATACGCAGTATTTT.

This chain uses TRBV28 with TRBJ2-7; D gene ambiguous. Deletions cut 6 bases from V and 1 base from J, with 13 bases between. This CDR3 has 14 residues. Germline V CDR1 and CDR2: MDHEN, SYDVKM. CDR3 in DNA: TGTGCCAGCAGCCCAAACGGTGGGTCCTACGAGCAGTACTTC. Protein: CASSPNGGSYEQYF.

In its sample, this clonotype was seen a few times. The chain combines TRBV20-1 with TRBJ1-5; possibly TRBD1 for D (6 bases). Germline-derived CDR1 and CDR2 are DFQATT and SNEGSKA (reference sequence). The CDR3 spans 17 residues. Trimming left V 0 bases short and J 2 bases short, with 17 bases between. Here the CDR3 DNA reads TGCAGTGCTAGAGACCTATTCGGGGGCGCCGGCAATCAGCCCCAGCATTTT. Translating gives CSARDLFGGAGNQPQHF.

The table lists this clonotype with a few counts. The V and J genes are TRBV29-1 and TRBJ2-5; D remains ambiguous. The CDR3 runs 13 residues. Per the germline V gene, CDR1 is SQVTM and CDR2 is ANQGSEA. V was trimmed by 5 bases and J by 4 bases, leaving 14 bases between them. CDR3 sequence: CSVSWDLGETQYF. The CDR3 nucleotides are TGCAGCGTTTCTTGGGATCTGGGAGAGACCCAGTACTTC.

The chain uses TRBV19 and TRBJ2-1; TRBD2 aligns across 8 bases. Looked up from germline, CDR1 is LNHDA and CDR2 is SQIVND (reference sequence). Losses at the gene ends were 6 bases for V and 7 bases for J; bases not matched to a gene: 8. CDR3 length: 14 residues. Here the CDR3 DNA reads TGTGCCAGTAGAGCGGGGGCGGGGGTGAATGAGCAGTTCTTC. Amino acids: CASRAGAGVNEQFF.

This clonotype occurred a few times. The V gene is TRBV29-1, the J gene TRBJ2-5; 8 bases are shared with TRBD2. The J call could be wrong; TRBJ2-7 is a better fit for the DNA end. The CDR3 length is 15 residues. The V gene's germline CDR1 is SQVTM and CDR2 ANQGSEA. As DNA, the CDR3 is TGCAGCGTTGAAGATCCGGGGGGGGAGACCTACGAGCAGTACTTC. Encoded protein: CSVEDPGGETYEQYF.

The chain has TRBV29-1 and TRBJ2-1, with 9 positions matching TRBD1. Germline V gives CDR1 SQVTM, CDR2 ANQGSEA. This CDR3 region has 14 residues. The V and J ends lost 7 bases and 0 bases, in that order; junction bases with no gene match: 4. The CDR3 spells CSAQTGGSYNEQFF. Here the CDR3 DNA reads TGCAGCGCCCAGACAGGGGGCTCCTACAATGAGCAGTTCTTC.

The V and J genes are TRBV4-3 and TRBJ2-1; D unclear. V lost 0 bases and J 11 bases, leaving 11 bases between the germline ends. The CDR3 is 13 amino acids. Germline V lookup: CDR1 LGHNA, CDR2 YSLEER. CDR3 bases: TGCGCCAGCAGCCAAGATCTCGGCCTTAAGCAGTTCTTC. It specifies CASSQDLGLKQFF.

CDR3 amino acids: CASSKGQAGREQFF. Here the CDR3 DNA reads TGTGCCAGCAGTAAAGGACAGGCGGGTCGAGAGCAGTTCTTC. This rearrangement joins TRBV28 to TRBJ2-1; TRBD1 agrees at 7 bases. Germline lookup yields CDR1 MDHEN and CDR2 SYDVKM. Unmatched junction bases numbered 11, after V lost 5 bases and J lost 10 bases. This CDR3 region has 14 residues.

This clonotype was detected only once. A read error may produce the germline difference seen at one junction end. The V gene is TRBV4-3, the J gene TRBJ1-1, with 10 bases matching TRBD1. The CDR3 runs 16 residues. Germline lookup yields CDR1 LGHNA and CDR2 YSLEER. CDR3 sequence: CASSPGTGVVNTKAFF. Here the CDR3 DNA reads TGCGCCAGCAGCCCCGGGACAGGGGTTGTGAACACTAAAGCTTTCTTT.

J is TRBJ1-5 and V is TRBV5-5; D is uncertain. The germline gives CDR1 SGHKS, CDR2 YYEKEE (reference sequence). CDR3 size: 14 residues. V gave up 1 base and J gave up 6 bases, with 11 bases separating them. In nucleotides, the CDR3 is TGTGCCAGCAGCTTGTCAGTCAACGGTCAGCCCCAGCATTTT. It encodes CASSLSVNGQPQHF.